This T cell receptor (beta chain) was sequenced during a study of siplizumab effects on memory and regulatory T cells. Regarding the study as a whole: About 80-97% of proliferating CD4+ or CD8+ clones had no assignable naive or memory phenotype. In the presence of siplizumab, alloreactive sequences traceable to unstimulated CD4+ memory cells were significantly reduced. Tracing alloreactive clones into unstimulated subsets worked for only a minor fraction of them.

Profiling relied on immunoSEQ multiplex PCR, and the TCRdb table lists in-frame clones only, not all of them. The sample has approximately 48,000 clones; roughly 93% are singletons. As to this clone: Its antigen is not known.

The origin of this receptor is a human donor in good health. Input material: CD8+ T cells sorted from blood.

CDR3 protein: CASSLRQGYEQYF. The CDR3 DNA reads TGCGCCAGCAGCCTACGACAGGGCTACGAGCAGTACTTC. This chain uses TRBV4-1 with TRBJ2-7; 7 positions match TRBD1. There are 13 residues in the CDR3. The V gene end was trimmed by 4 bases and the J gene end by 3 bases; junction bases not matched to a gene: 3. Germline V gene sequence: CDR1 MGHRA, CDR2 YSYEKL.